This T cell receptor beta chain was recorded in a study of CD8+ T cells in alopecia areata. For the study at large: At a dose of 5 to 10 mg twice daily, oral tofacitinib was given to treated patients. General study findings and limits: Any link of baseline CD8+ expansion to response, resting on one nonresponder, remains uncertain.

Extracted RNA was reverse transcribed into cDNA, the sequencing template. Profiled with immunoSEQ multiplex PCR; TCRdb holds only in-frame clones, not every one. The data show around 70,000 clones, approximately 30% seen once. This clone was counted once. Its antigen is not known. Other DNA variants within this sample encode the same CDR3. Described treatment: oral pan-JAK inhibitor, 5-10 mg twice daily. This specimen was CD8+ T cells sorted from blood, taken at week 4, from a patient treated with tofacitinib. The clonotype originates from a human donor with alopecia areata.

The CDR3 sequence: CSVVDSYGYTF. The CDR3 bases are TGCAGCGTTGTGGACAGCTATGGCTACACCTTC. This chain joins TRBV29-1 and TRBJ1-2; TRBD1 is a possible D gene (6 bases). Trimming cost V 4 bases and J 4 bases, with 7 bases left between them. The CDR3 contains 11 residues. Germline V gene data show CDR1 as SQVTM and CDR2 as ANQGSEA.